These T cell receptor beta chains were read from a single sample in a study of shared clonotypes between healthy human individuals. Assay used: immunoSEQ multiplex PCR; TCRdb lists only in-frame clones, some missing. This repertoire shows millions of clones, 90% to 95% found once; its top ten account for over 1.5%. The sample consisted of naive CD8+ T cells from PBMCs. The receptors shown here come from a man aged 18 to 35 in good health. Some clones in this sample may be carry-over from other donors' samples. Both conserved end residues are part of each CDR3. Fields, in order: D gene, V gene, clone size, J gene, CDR3 protein, CDR3 DNA. The D gene is left open where the match is weak. Where a row states a size, it is once, few, many or the class of an expanded clone; other rows omit it.

D gene: TRBD2
V gene: TRBV9
clone size: -
J gene: TRBJ2-5
CDR3 protein: CASSLGGGALEETQYF
CDR3 DNA: TGTGCCAGCTCCCTAGGCGGGGGGGCGCTCGAAGAGACCCAGTACTTC

D gene: -
V gene: TRBV2
clone size: -
J gene: TRBJ1-3
CDR3 protein: CASSGYHGAPAGNTIYF
CDR3 DNA: TGTGCCAGCAGTGGCTACCACGGAGCTCCGGCTGGAAACACCATATATTTT

D gene: TRBD1
V gene: TRBV6-4
clone size: -
J gene: TRBJ2-3
CDR3 protein: CASSEDEGAETDTQYF
CDR3 DNA: TGTGCCAGCAGTGAAGATGAGGGGGCGGAAACAGATACGCAGTATTTT

D gene: TRBD1
V gene: TRBV27
clone size: once
J gene: TRBJ1-1
CDR3 protein: CASSVTGGLSEAFF
CDR3 DNA: TGTGCCAGCAGTGTGACAGGGGGCTTGAGCGAAGCTTTCTTT

D gene: TRBD1
V gene: TRBV9
clone size: -
J gene: TRBJ1-2
CDR3 protein: CASSGGTVGGFYGYTF
CDR3 DNA: TGTGCCAGCAGCGGAGGGACAGTCGGCGGCTTCTATGGCTACACCTTC

D gene: TRBD1
V gene: TRBV9
clone size: -
J gene: TRBJ1-4
CDR3 protein: CASSSQGATNEKLFF
CDR3 DNA: TGTGCCAGCAGCTCACAGGGGGCCACTAATGAAAAACTGTTTTTT

D gene: -
V gene: TRBV28
clone size: -
J gene: TRBJ1-2
CDR3 protein: CASSFKPNYGYTF
CDR3 DNA: TGTGCCAGCAGTTTTAAACCCAACTATGGCTACACCTTC

D gene: TRBD2
V gene: TRBV9
clone size: -
J gene: TRBJ2-5
CDR3 protein: CASSAGGMETQYF
CDR3 DNA: TGTGCCAGCAGCGCCGGGGGGATGGAGACCCAGTACTTC

D gene: -
V gene: TRBV5-8
clone size: -
J gene: TRBJ1-5
CDR3 protein: CASSHSNQPQHF
CDR3 DNA: TGTGCCAGCAGCCATAGCAATCAGCCCCAGCATTTT

D gene: -
V gene: TRBV27
clone size: -
J gene: TRBJ1-1
CDR3 protein: CASTRGEVAFF
CDR3 DNA: TGTGCCAGCACTAGGGGAGAGGTGGCTTTCTTT

D gene: -
V gene: TRBV5-1
clone size: -
J gene: TRBJ2-7
CDR3 protein: CASSLSGFEQYF
CDR3 DNA: TGCGCCAGCAGCTTGTCAGGGTTCGAGCAGTACTTC

D gene: TRBD2
V gene: TRBV5-1
clone size: -
J gene: TRBJ2-7
CDR3 protein: CASSSGTSSYEQYF
CDR3 DNA: TGCGCCAGCAGCTCCGGGACTAGTTCCTACGAGCAGTACTTC

D gene: TRBD1
V gene: TRBV9
clone size: -
J gene: TRBJ2-1
CDR3 protein: CASSDTGTGRYNEQFF
CDR3 DNA: TGTGCCAGCAGTGATACCGGGACAGGGAGATACAATGAGCAGTTCTTC

D gene: TRBD1
V gene: TRBV27
clone size: -
J gene: TRBJ2-1
CDR3 protein: CAVIGTGVNEQFF
CDR3 DNA: TGTGCCGTCATCGGGACAGGGGTTAATGAGCAGTTCTTC

D gene: TRBD1
V gene: TRBV6-6
clone size: -
J gene: TRBJ1-5
CDR3 protein: CASNRGQGLAQPQHF
CDR3 DNA: TGTGCCAGCAACCGGGGACAGGGTCTGGCTCAGCCCCAGCATTTT

D gene: TRBD2
V gene: TRBV9
clone size: -
J gene: TRBJ2-1
CDR3 protein: CASSPSGRPHNEQFF
CDR3 DNA: TGTGCCAGCAGCCCTAGCGGGAGGCCCCACAATGAGCAGTTCTTC

D gene: -
V gene: TRBV28
clone size: -
J gene: TRBJ1-5
CDR3 protein: CASLEYTNQPQHF
CDR3 DNA: TGTGCCAGTTTAGAGTATACCAATCAGCCCCAGCATTTT

D gene: -
V gene: TRBV9
clone size: -
J gene: TRBJ2-7
CDR3 protein: CASSPGTGAYEQYF
CDR3 DNA: TGTGCCAGCAGCCCCGGGACGGGAGCCTACGAGCAGTACTTC

D gene: -
V gene: TRBV21-1
clone size: -
J gene: TRBJ2-7
CDR3 protein: CASSRRGISYEQYF
CDR3 DNA: TGTGCCAGCAGCCGGAGAGGGATCTCCTACGAGCAGTACTTC

D gene: TRBD2
V gene: TRBV28
clone size: -
J gene: TRBJ2-7
CDR3 protein: CASRSTSGGSYEQYF
CDR3 DNA: TGTGCCAGCAGGAGCACTAGCGGGGGCTCCTACGAGCAGTACTTC

D gene: TRBD2
V gene: TRBV10-3
clone size: -
J gene: TRBJ2-1
CDR3 protein: CATLPGLADNEQFF
CDR3 DNA: TGTGCCACATTACCGGGACTAGCGGACAATGAGCAGTTCTTC

D gene: -
V gene: TRBV19
clone size: -
J gene: TRBJ1-2
CDR3 protein: CARANMRNYGYTF
CDR3 DNA: TGTGCCAGGGCGAACATGAGAAACTATGGCTACACCTTC

D gene: -
V gene: TRBV9
clone size: -
J gene: TRBJ1-3
CDR3 protein: CASSPTGTSGNTIYF
CDR3 DNA: TGTGCCAGCAGCCCCACCGGGACATCTGGAAACACCATATATTTT

D gene: TRBD2
V gene: TRBV5-4
clone size: -
J gene: TRBJ2-3
CDR3 protein: CASSPGSGTPDTQYF
CDR3 DNA: TGTGCCAGCAGCCCCGGGAGCGGGACCCCAGATACGCAGTATTTT

D gene: TRBD2
V gene: TRBV28
clone size: -
J gene: TRBJ2-5
CDR3 protein: CASIMPGLAGGRETQYF
CDR3 DNA: TGTGCCAGCATCATGCCGGGACTAGCGGGAGGGCGGGAGACCCAGTACTTC

D gene: TRBD1
V gene: TRBV7-8
clone size: -
J gene: TRBJ2-4
CDR3 protein: CASSPGTVKNIQYF
CDR3 DNA: TGTGCCAGCAGCCCCGGGACAGTCAAAAACATTCAGTACTTC

D gene: -
V gene: TRBV5-6
clone size: -
J gene: TRBJ2-3
CDR3 protein: CASSSRTSTDTQYF
CDR3 DNA: TGTGCCAGCAGCTCCCGGACTAGCACAGATACGCAGTATTTT

D gene: -
V gene: TRBV6-5
clone size: -
J gene: TRBJ2-1
CDR3 protein: CASSPTLNAYNEQFF
CDR3 DNA: TGTGCCAGCAGCCCCACCCTGAACGCCTACAATGAGCAGTTCTTC

D gene: -
V gene: TRBV11-2
clone size: -
J gene: TRBJ2-2
CDR3 protein: CASSHRAPGELFF
CDR3 DNA: TGTGCCAGCAGCCACAGGGCGCCCGGGGAGCTGTTTTTT

D gene: -
V gene: TRBV29-1
clone size: -
J gene: TRBJ2-7
CDR3 protein: CSVGVSYEQYF
CDR3 DNA: TGCAGCGTTGGGGTCTCCTACGAGCAGTACTTC

D gene: -
V gene: TRBV9
clone size: -
J gene: TRBJ1-1
CDR3 protein: CASSPSRGGGTEAFF
CDR3 DNA: TGTGCCAGCAGCCCGAGTCGTGGGGGTGGCACTGAAGCTTTCTTT

D gene: -
V gene: TRBV28
clone size: -
J gene: TRBJ2-1
CDR3 protein: CASSPRWGRGSYNEQFF
CDR3 DNA: TGTGCCAGCAGTCCCAGGTGGGGGCGCGGCTCCTACAATGAGCAGTTCTTC

D gene: -
V gene: TRBV18
clone size: -
J gene: TRBJ2-2
CDR3 protein: CASSYRTGELFF
CDR3 DNA: TGTGCCAGCTCATACCGAACCGGGGAGCTGTTTTTT

D gene: -
V gene: TRBV28
clone size: once
J gene: TRBJ1-2
CDR3 protein: CASSSLYGYTF
CDR3 DNA: TGTGCCAGCAGTTCCCTCTATGGCTACACCTTC

D gene: TRBD2
V gene: TRBV4-1
clone size: -
J gene: TRBJ2-5
CDR3 protein: CASSLTWGLAATQETQYF
CDR3 DNA: TGCGCCAGCAGCCTTACCTGGGGACTAGCGGCCACCCAAGAGACCCAGTACTTC

D gene: TRBD1
V gene: TRBV9
clone size: -
J gene: TRBJ1-2
CDR3 protein: CASSPLRTGGDYGYTF
CDR3 DNA: TGTGCCAGCAGCCCTCTCCGGACAGGGGGCGACTATGGCTACACCTTC

D gene: -
V gene: TRBV7-9
clone size: -
J gene: TRBJ2-2
CDR3 protein: CASSLVGTENTGELFF
CDR3 DNA: TGTGCCAGCAGCTTAGTGGGGACGGAAAACACCGGGGAGCTGTTTTTT

D gene: TRBD1
V gene: TRBV6-1
clone size: -
J gene: TRBJ1-5
CDR3 protein: CASSARQGVVLQPQHF
CDR3 DNA: TGTGCCAGCAGTGCGAGACAGGGGGTAGTCCTTCAGCCCCAGCATTTT

D gene: TRBD2
V gene: TRBV7-2
clone size: -
J gene: TRBJ2-1
CDR3 protein: CASSYGLGSYNEQFF
CDR3 DNA: TGTGCCAGCAGCTACGGACTAGGTTCCTACAATGAGCAGTTCTTC

D gene: -
V gene: TRBV27
clone size: -
J gene: TRBJ1-5
CDR3 protein: CASSLYPFGSQPQHF
CDR3 DNA: TGTGCCAGCAGTTTATATCCGTTCGGGAGTCAGCCCCAGCATTTT

D gene: TRBD1
V gene: TRBV27
clone size: -
J gene: TRBJ2-1
CDR3 protein: CASSLTGQGLVNEQFF
CDR3 DNA: TGTGCCAGCAGTTTAACGGGACAGGGCCTGGTCAATGAGCAGTTCTTC

D gene: TRBD2
V gene: TRBV2
clone size: -
J gene: TRBJ2-3
CDR3 protein: CASSERAGLAGATDTQYF
CDR3 DNA: TGTGCCAGCAGTGAAAGGGCGGGACTAGCGGGAGCTACAGATACGCAGTATTTT